One sample yielded the 15 T cell receptor beta chains listed below, sequenced in a study of blood T cell repertoires in COVID-19. Clones were read by immunoSEQ multiplex PCR, and TCRdb kept only the in-frame ones, dropping some. Among 310,000 or so clones listed, around 90% were seen once. Sequenced: peripheral blood. Receptors were obtained from a man aged 45-60 years with active or convalescent COVID-19.

The rearrangement joins TRBV4-3 to TRBJ1-2; TRBD1 aligns across 7 bases. There are 16 residues in the CDR3. Germline V lookup: CDR1 LGHNA, CDR2 YSLEER. Unmatched junction bases numbered 13, after V lost 1 base and J lost 8 bases. CDR3 region: CASSQARGTGVEGYTF. DNA of the CDR3: TGCGCCAGCAGCCAAGCTCGCGGTACAGGGGTTGAAGGCTACACCTTC.

V and J are TRBV19 and TRBJ1-5, with 9 bases aligning to TRBD1. Unmatched junction bases numbered 8, after V lost 5 bases and J lost 9 bases. Germline lookup yields CDR1 LNHDA and CDR2 SQIVND (reference sequence). This CDR3 has 14 amino acids. The CDR3, as DNA: TGTGCCAGTAGTGGGGGACAGGGTATTCCGCCCCAGCATTTT. This gives the protein CASSGGQGIPPQHF.

V is TRBV28 and J is TRBJ1-2, with D tentatively TRBD1 (5 bases). The CDR3 extends over 13 amino acids. The germline V gene has CDR1 MDHEN and CDR2 SYDVKM. V lost 7 bases, J lost 4 bases, and 13 bases lay in between. The chain's CDR3 is CASKEGSGYGYTF. The CDR3 region has the DNA TGTGCCAGCAAGGAGGGGTCCGGCTATGGCTACACCTTC.

The V gene is TRBV7-6, the J gene TRBJ1-4; the D gene is possibly TRBD1 (6 bases). The V end was cut by 7 bases, the J end by 0 bases, with 9 bases between. From germline, CDR1 is SGHVS and CDR2 FNYEAQ. The CDR3 runs to 14 residues. CDR3 sequence reads: CASTQGSTNEKLFF. DNA of the CDR3: TGTGCCAGCACTCAGGGGTCAACTAATGAAAAACTGTTTTTT.

The chain has TRBV15 and TRBJ1-1; D is possibly TRBD1 (5 bases). CDR1 and CDR2 from the germline V gene are LNHNV and YYDKDF (reference sequence). V was clipped by 0 bases and J by 5 bases, with 10 bases between them. The CDR3 is 14 amino acids. The CDR3 DNA sequence: TGTGCCACCAGCAGAGACAGGGTCACGACTGAAGCTTTCTTT. This gives the protein CATSRDRVTTEAFF.

The CDR3 loop is CASSIGTGGYTAFF. The CDR3 nucleotides are TGTGCCAGTAGTATTGGTACAGGGGGCTATACGGCTTTCTTT. The rearrangement joins TRBV19 to TRBJ1-1; 9 bases align to TRBD1. The CDR3 is 14 residues long. Trimming removed 3 bases from V and 11 bases from J; junction bases left unmatched: 10. Germline CDR1 and CDR2: LNHDA and SQIVND (reference sequence).

The J gene is TRBJ2-1, the V gene TRBV5-1; 13 nucleotides align to TRBD2. This CDR3 has 18 residues. Trimming took 3 bases from V and 7 from J; bases not matched to a gene: 13. Germline V lookup: CDR1 SGHRS, CDR2 YFSETQ. Here the CDR3 DNA reads TGCGCCAGCAGCTCAGCAGCTTGGACTAGCGGGAGAGGGAATGAGCAGTTCTTC. It specifies CASSSAAWTSGRGNEQFF. Full variable domain (remainder filled in from reference TRBV5-1 and TRBJ2-1): KAGVTQTPRYLIKTRGQQVTLSCSPISGHRSVSWYQQTPGQGLQFLFEYFSETQRNKGNFPGRFSGRQFSNSRSEMNVSTLELGDSALYLCASSSAAWTSGRGNEQFFGPGTRLTVL.

This clone was counted a single time. This chain uses TRBV27 with TRBJ2-6, with TRBD1 identical over 8 bases. J gave up 0 bases and V 6 bases, and 4 bases lay outside the gene matches. The CDR3 is 16 residues long. Germline V gene sequence: CDR1 MNHEY, CDR2 SMNVEV (reference sequence). The CDR3 region is CASSRTGTSGANVLTF. DNA for the CDR3: TGTGCCAGCAGCCGGACAGGGACCTCTGGGGCCAACGTCCTGACTTTC.

This clone was counted once. This chain connects TRBV27 to TRBJ2-7; TRBD2 might be the D (5 bases). Looked up from germline, CDR1 is MNHEY and CDR2 is SMNVEV (reference sequence). CDR3 length: 14 residues. V shed 3 bases and J shed 7 bases, with 16 bases lying between them. The chain's CDR3 is CASSLRGRIEEQYF. The CDR3 nucleotides read TGTGCCAGCAGTTTGAGAGGGCGAATAGAAGAGCAGTACTTC.

A single count supports this clone. The chain is built from TRBV30 and TRBJ2-3, with 8 nucleotides matching TRBD2. This CDR3 has 13 amino acids. V dropped 2 bases and J dropped 4; count of bases not matched to a gene: 2. CDR1 GTSNPN and CDR2 SVGIG come from the germline V gene (reference sequence). CDR3 loop: CAWSRAGADTQYF. For the CDR3, the DNA is TGTGCCTGGAGTCGAGCGGGGGCAGATACGCAGTATTTT.

This chain joins TRBV3-1 (or the pseudogene TRBV3-2) and TRBJ1-2, with D possibly being TRBD1 (5 bases). The V gene lost 1 base and the J gene lost 8 bases, with 8 bases spanning the gap. The CDR3 is 12 residues long. From germline, CDR1 is LGHDT and CDR2 YNNKEL (reference sequence). CDR3 DNA sequence: TGTGCCAGCAGCCAAGGACAGAACGGCTACACCTTC. Its protein is CASSQGQNGYTF.

V gene TRBV5-4 combines with J gene TRBJ2-3; 11 nucleotides line up with TRBD2. V was clipped by 3 bases and J by 8 bases; unmatched bases: 11. Germline V lookup: CDR1 SGHNT, CDR2 YYREEE (reference sequence). This CDR3 is built from 16 residues. The CDR3 loop reads CASSSISGGAVSTQYF. The CDR3 DNA is TGTGCCAGCAGCTCCATTAGCGGGGGGGCCGTTAGTACGCAGTATTTT.

CDR3 bases: TGCGCCAGCAGTGAGGGGGCTCGGACTAATGAAAAACTGTTTTTT. This translates into CASSEGARTNEKLFF. The rearrangement uses TRBV5-1 and TRBJ1-4; TRBD1 agrees at 7 bases. The CDR3 length is 15 residues. Trimming removed 5 bases from V and 2 bases from J; junction bases left unmatched: 6. CDR1 and CDR2 from the germline V gene are SGHRS and YFSETQ.

This chain uses TRBV24-1 with TRBJ1-2; weak D call: TRBD1 (6 bases). Germline CDR1 is KGHDR and CDR2 is SFDVKD. Trimming removed 3 bases at V and 3 bases at J, with 10 bases between. The CDR3 is 14 amino acids. CDR3 protein: CATSDPPGDYGYTF. The CDR3 bases are TGTGCCACCAGTGATCCCCCAGGGGACTATGGCTACACCTTC.

The CDR3 loop is CASGAGRTEAFF. The CDR3 DNA is TGTGCCAGTGGGGCAGGGCGGACTGAAGCTTTCTTT. This rearrangement joins TRBV28 to TRBJ1-1; possibly TRBD1 for D (5 bases). The CDR3 has 12 residues. Trimming left V 9 bases short and J 5 bases short, with 13 bases between. In germline, CDR1 is MDHEN, CDR2 SYDVKM.